The 15 T cell receptor beta chains below were found in one sample sequenced in a study of technical replicates of blood from a few donors. Profiled with immunoSEQ multiplex PCR; TCRdb holds only in-frame clones, not every one. The sample lists 80,000 or so clones, around 94% occurring once. Sequenced material: T cells isolated from PBMCs. The receptors shown here come from a human donor in good health.

This chain links TRBV27 with TRBJ1-3; possibly TRBD1 for D (6 bases). The germline CDR1 and CDR2 sequences are MNHEY and SMNVEV (reference sequence). Between the trimmed V and J ends, which lost 4 bases and 2 bases, there was a span of 12 bases. This CDR3 is 15 amino acids long. CDR3 in amino acids: CASSSGWGPGNTIYF. As DNA, the CDR3 is TGTGCCAGCAGTTCTGGTTGGGGGCCTGGAAACACCATATATTTT.

The chain combines TRBV7-3 with TRBJ1-2; no firm D call. Germline CDR1 reads SGHTA; CDR2 reads FQGTGA. The V end was cut by 1 base, the J end by 4 bases, with 13 bases between. The length of the CDR3 is 15 residues. This chain's CDR3 is CASSLSRGPIYGYTF. DNA of the CDR3: TGTGCCAGCAGCTTAAGTAGAGGCCCTATCTATGGCTACACCTTC.

The chain uses TRBV4-3 and TRBJ2-7; D possibly corresponds to TRBD2 (6 bases). V lost 4 bases and J lost 5, with 12 bases in between. In germline, CDR1 is LGHNA, CDR2 YSLEER. This CDR3 spans 13 amino acids. CDR3 bases: TGCGCCAGCAGCCTAGAACTAGCCCACGAGCAGTACTTC. It codes for CASSLELAHEQYF.

This chain connects TRBV9 to TRBJ2-2; 10 bases match TRBD2. V trimming: 5 bases; J trimming: 6 bases; junction bases outside the gene matches: 4. Germline V gene lookup returns CDR1 SGDLS and CDR2 YYNGEE. CDR3 length: 14 residues. The chain's CDR3 is CASSLAGGPGELFF. CDR3 nucleotide sequence: TGTGCCAGCAGTTTAGCGGGAGGTCCCGGGGAGCTGTTTTTT.

The genes are TRBV7-2 and TRBJ2-7; 9 nucleotides agree with TRBD1. This CDR3 has 16 residues. J lost 2 bases, V lost 5 bases, and 10 bases had no gene match. Germline assignment: CDR1 SGHTA and CDR2 FQGNSA. The CDR3 DNA is TGTGCCAGCAGCGCTGTCGGGACAGGGAGGGCCTACGAGCAGTACTTC. Residues: CASSAVGTGRAYEQYF.

The CDR3 reads CASSFAGLLTSYEQYF. The CDR3 DNA reads as TGTGCCAGCAGCTTTGCTGGGCTCCTAACCTCCTACGAGCAGTACTTC. The chain combines TRBV12-1 with TRBJ2-7; TRBD1, as called in the table, went unchecked against the DNA. TRBV12-1 is reported as a pseudogene. This CDR3 has 16 residues.

The chain uses TRBV18 and TRBJ1-2; D remains unclear. V was pared by 3 bases and J by 9 bases, with 20 bases between. The CDR3 length is 15 residues. Germline assignment: CDR1 KGHSH and CDR2 LQKENI. The CDR3 reads CASSPTIEVEWSYTF. In DNA form, the CDR3 reads TGTGCCAGCTCACCCACAATTGAGGTTGAGTGGAGCTACACCTTC.

The rearrangement joins TRBV7-9 to TRBJ1-2, with D tentatively TRBD1 (6 bases). Per germline, CDR1 SEHNR and CDR2 FQNEAQ (reference sequence). The length of the CDR3 is 12 residues. Between the trimmed V and J ends, which lost 5 bases and 6 bases, there was a span of 10 bases. This CDR3 is CASSNRVDGYTF. CDR3 sequence (DNA): TGTGCCAGCAGCAACAGGGTAGATGGCTACACCTTC.

The rearrangement links TRBV10-3 to TRBJ1-1, with D possibly TRBD1 on 5 matching bases. The CDR3 loop spans 15 amino acids. The ends were cut back, 0 bases at V and 2 bases at J, with 10 bases in the middle. Germline CDR1 ENHRY, CDR2 SYGVKD. CDR3 sequence: CAISESGGLNTEAFF. CDR3 in DNA: TGTGCCATCAGTGAGTCCGGGGGACTAAACACTGAAGCTTTCTTT.

This clone was counted once. The CDR3 reads CASSGRTSGWDEQFF. The CDR3 DNA sequence: TGTGCCAGCAGTGGTAGGACTAGCGGGTGGGATGAGCAGTTCTTC. V gene TRBV6-1 combines with J gene TRBJ2-1; 11 positions match TRBD2. With V trimmed by 4 bases and J by 8 bases, 7 bases remained unmatched. Per germline, CDR1 MNHNS and CDR2 SASEGT. The CDR3 consists of 15 residues.

V gene TRBV19 combines with J gene TRBJ1-2, with 8 bases matching TRBD1. After removal of 7 bases from V and 9 bases from J, the junction contained 7 bases not matched to a gene. The germline CDR1 and CDR2 sequences are LNHDA and SQIVND (reference sequence). The length of the CDR3 is 12 residues. CDR3: CASTAGQGSYTF. CDR3 in DNA: TGTGCCAGTACCGCAGGACAGGGCAGCTACACCTTC.

The chain carries TRBV9 and TRBJ1-1, with a weak D call TRBD1 (6 bases). Trimming took 3 bases from V and 2 from J, leaving 14 bases between them. The CDR3 length is 15 residues. Per the germline V gene, CDR1 is SGDLS and CDR2 is YYNGEE. The CDR3 region is CASSERTAVNTEAFF. In nucleotides, the CDR3 is TGTGCCAGCAGCGAAAGGACAGCAGTAAACACTGAAGCTTTCTTT.

The chain has TRBV6-1 and TRBJ2-5; perhaps TRBD1 as D (5 bases). Germline-derived CDR1 and CDR2 are MNHNS and SASEGT. The CDR3 runs 16 residues. Trimming left V 1 base short and J 1 base short, with 13 bases between. CDR3 residues: CASSEELRGAQETQYF. The CDR3 nucleotides read TGTGCCAGCAGTGAAGAATTAAGGGGCGCCCAAGAGACCCAGTACTTC.

The chain employs TRBV5-6 and TRBJ1-5; D might be TRBD1 (6 bases). V was trimmed by 0 bases and J by 6 bases, leaving 13 bases between them. Germline V gives CDR1 SGHDT, CDR2 YYEEEE. The CDR3 has 15 residues. The CDR3 DNA follows: TGTGCCAGCAGCTTGGCTAACAGGGCGGGTCAGCCCCAGCATTTT. Protein product: CASSLANRAGQPQHF.

The chain is built from TRBV5-1 and TRBJ2-5, with TRBD2 identical over 8 bases. V lost 0 bases to trimming and J lost 1 base; unmatched junction nucleotides: 5. The length of the CDR3 is 16 residues. Germline assignment: CDR1 SGHRS and CDR2 YFSETQ. CDR3 sequence: CASSLVGGRIQETQYF. Here the CDR3 DNA reads TGCGCCAGCAGCTTGGTGGGCGGGAGGATCCAAGAGACCCAGTACTTC.